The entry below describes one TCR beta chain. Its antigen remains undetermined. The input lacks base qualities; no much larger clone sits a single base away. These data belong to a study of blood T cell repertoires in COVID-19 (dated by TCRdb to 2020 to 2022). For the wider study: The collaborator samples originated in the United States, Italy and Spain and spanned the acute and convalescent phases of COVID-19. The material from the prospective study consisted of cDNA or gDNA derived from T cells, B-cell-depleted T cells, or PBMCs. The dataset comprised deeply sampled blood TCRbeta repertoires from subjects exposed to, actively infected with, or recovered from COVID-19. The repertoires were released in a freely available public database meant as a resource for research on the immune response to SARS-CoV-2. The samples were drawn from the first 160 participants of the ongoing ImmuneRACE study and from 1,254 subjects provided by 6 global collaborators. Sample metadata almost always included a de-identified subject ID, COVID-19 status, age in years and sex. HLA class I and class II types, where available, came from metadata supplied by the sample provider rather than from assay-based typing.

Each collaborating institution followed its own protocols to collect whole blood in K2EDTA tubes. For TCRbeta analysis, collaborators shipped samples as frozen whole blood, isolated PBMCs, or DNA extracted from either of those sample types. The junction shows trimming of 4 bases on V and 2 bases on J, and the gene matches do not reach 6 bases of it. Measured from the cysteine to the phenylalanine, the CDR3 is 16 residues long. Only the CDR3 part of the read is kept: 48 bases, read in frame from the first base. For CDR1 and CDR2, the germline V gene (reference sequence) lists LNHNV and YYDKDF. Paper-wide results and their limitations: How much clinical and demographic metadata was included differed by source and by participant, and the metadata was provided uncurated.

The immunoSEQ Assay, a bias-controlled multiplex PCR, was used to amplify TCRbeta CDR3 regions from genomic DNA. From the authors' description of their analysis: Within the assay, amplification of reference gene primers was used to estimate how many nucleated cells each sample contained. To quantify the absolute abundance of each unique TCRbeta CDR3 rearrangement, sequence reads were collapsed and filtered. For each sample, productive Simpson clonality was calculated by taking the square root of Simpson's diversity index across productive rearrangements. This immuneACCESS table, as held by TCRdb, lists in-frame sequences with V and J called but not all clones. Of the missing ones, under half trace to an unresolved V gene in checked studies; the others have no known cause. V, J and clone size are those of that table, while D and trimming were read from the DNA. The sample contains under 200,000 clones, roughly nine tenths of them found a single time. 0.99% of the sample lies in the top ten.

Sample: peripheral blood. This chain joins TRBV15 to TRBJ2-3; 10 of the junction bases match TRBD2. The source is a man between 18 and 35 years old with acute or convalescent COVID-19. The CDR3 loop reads CATSKFSGGLTDTQYF. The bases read TGTGCCACCAGCAAATTTAGCGGGGGGCTCACAGATACGCAGTATTTT.